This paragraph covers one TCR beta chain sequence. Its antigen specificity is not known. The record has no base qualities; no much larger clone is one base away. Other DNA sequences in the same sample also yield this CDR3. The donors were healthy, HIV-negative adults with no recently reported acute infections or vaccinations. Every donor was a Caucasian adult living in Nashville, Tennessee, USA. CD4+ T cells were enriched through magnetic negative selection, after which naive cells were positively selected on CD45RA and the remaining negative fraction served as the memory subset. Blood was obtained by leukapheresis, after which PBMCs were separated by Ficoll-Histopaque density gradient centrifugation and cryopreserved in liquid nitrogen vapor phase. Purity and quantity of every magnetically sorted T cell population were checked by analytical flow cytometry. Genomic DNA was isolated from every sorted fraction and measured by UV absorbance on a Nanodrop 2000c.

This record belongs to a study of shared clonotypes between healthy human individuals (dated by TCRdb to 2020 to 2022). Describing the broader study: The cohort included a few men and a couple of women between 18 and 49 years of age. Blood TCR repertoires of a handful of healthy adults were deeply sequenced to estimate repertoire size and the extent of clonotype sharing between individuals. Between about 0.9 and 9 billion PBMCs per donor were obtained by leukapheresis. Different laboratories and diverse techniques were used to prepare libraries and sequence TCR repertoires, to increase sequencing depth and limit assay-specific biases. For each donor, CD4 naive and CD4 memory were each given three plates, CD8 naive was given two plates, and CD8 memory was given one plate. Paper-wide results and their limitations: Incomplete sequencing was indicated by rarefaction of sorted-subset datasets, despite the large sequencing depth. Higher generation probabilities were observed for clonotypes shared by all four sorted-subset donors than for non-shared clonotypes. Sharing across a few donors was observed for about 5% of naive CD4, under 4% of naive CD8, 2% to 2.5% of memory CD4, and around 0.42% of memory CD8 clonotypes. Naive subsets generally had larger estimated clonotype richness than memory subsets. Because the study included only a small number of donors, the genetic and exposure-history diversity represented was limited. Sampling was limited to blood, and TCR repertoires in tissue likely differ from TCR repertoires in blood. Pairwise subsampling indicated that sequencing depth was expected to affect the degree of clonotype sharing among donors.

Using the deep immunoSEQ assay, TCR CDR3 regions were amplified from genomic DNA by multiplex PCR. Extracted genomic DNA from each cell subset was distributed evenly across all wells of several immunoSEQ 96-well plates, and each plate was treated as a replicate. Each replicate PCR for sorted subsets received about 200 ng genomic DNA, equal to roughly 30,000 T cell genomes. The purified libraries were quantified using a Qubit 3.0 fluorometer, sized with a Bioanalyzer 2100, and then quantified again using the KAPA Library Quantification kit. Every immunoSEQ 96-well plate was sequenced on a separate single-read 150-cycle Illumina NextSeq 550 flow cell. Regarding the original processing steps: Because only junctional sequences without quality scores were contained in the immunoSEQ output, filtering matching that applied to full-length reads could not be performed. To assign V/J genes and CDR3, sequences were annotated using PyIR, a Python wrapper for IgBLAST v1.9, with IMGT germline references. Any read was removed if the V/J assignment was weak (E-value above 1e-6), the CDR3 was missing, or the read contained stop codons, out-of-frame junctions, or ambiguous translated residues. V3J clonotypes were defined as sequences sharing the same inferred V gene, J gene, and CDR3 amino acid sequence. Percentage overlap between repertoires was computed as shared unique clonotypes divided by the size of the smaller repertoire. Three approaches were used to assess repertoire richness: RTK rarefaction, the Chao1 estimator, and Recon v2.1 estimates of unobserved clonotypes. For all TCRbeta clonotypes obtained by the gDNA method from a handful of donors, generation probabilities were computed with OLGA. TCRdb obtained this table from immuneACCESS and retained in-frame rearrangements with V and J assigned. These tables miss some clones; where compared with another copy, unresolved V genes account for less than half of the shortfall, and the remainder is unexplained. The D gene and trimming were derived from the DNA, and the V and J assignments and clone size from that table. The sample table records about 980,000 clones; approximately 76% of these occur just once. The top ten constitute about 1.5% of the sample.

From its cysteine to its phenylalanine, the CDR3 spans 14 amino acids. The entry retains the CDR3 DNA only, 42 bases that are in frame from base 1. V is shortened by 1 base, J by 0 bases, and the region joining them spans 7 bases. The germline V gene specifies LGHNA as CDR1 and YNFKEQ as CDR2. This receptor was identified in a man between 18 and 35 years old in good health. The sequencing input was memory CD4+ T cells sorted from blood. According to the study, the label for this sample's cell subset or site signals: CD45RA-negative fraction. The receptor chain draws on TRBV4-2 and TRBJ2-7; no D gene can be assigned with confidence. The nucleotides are TGTGCCAGCAGCCAAGGGTCTGGCTCCTACGAGCAGTACTTC. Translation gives CASSQGSGSYEQYF.